The clone carrying this TCR beta chain was detected a few times. Antigen: not known. This specimen comes from a study of early T cells in non-severe SARS-CoV-2 infection. About the study: Bulk RNA taken from unsorted whole blood was sequenced, leaving chains unpaired.

Tagging with unique molecular identifiers was applied to individual cDNA molecules. TCRdb fed the 5' RACE reads into MiXCR, producing one record per CDR3 protein. The profile covers 50,000 to 70,000 distinct CDR3 sequences, with around an eighth appearing a single time and 1.4% taken by the ten largest. Whole-study results and caveats: Matching results from VDJdb favored anti-spike CD8 responses, leaving private and CD4 specificities undetected.

Germline V gives CDR1 SGHTA, CDR2 FQGNSA. V was pared by 5 bases and J by 1 base, with 2 bases of the junction left unmatched. The CDR3 consists of 14 residues. Sequenced: whole blood. This receptor was taken from an adult who was a healthcare worker with PCR-confirmed SARS-CoV-2 infection or an uninfected control (not recorded which). The chain recombines TRBV7-2 with TRBJ2-3, with TRBD2 matching over 8 bases. DNA of the CDR3: TGTGCCAGCAGCCGCGGGGGGCGCACAGATACGCAGTATTTT. Amino acids: CASSRGGRTDTQYF.